Detailed here is one T cell receptor (beta chain). Its antigen is not known. The germline V gene encodes CDR1 SGHTA and CDR2 FQGNSA. The V gene end was trimmed by 1 base and the J gene end by 7 bases; junction bases not matched to a gene: 5. The CDR3 length is 17 residues. PCR employed 60 Vbeta and 13 Jbeta primers. Generated by immunoSEQ multiplex PCR, the TCRdb table keeps only in-frame clones and is missing some. The data contain about 76,000 clones, more than 65% of them seen just once; the ten biggest clones take up roughly 16%. The data are from a study of cytomegalovirus exposure and HLA in healthy donors. General study points: In an earlier analysis, about 90% or about 30%: the productive usage of most TCR beta V segments. In vitro checks showed that a few CMV-associated chains really do target CMV antigens. High sensitivity and specificity were reportedly achieved when the classifier diagnosed cytomegalovirus status. A later analysis found TCR association rates differed by HLA locus, highest for DRB1 and lowest for HLA-C.

This chain joins TRBV7-2 and TRBJ2-3; 16 bases fit TRBD2. This clonotype was obtained from a woman aged 40 to 50 in good health and CMV-seropositive. Specimen: PBMCs. CDR3 residues: CASSLGGTSGGANTQYF. The CDR3 coding sequence is TGTGCCAGCAGCTTAGGTGGGACTAGCGGGGGGGCGAATACGCAGTATTTT.